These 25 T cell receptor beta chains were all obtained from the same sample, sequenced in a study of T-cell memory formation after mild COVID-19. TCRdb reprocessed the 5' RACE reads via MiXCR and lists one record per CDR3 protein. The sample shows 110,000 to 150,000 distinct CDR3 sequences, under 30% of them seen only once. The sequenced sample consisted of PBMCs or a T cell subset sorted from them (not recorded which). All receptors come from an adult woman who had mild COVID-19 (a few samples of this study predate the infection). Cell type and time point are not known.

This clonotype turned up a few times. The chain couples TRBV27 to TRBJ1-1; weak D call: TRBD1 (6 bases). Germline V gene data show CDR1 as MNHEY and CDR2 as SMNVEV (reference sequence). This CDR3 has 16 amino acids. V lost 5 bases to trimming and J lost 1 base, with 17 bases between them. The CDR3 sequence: CASSLFFPGQNTEAFF. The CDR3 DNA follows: TGTGCCAGCAGTCTTTTCTTCCCGGGACAGAACACTGAAGCTTTCTTT.

The CDR3 region is CASAQGTANEKLFF. CDR3 sequence (DNA): TGTGCCAGCGCTCAGGGGACGGCTAATGAAAAACTGTTTTTT. This chain joins TRBV6-2 or TRBV6-3 and TRBJ1-4; possible D gene TRBD1, 6 bases. In germline, CDR1 is MNHEY, CDR2 SVGEGT. This CDR3 contains 14 residues. Trimming shortened V by 8 bases and J by 3 bases, and 13 bases separated the two germline ends.

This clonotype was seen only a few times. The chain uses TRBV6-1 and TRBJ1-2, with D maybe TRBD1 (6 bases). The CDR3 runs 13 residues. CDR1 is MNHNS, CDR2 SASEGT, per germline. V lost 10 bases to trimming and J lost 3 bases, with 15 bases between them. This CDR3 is CATRPAGDYGYTF. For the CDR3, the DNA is TGTGCCACCCGACCCGCAGGGGACTATGGCTACACCTTC.

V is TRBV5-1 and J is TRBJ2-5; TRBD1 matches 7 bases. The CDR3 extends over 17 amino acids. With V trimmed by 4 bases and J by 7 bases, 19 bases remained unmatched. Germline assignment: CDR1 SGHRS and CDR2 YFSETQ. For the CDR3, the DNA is TGCGCCAGCAGCCCGGACCTGCCAGGGGACAGCGTTTTGACCCAGTACTTC. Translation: CASSPDLPGDSVLTQYF.

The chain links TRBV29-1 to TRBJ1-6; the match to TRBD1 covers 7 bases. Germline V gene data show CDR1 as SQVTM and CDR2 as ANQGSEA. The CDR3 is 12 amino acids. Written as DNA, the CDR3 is TGCATGCTGACAGGGTTGAATTCACCCCTCCACTTT. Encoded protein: CMLTGLNSPLHF.

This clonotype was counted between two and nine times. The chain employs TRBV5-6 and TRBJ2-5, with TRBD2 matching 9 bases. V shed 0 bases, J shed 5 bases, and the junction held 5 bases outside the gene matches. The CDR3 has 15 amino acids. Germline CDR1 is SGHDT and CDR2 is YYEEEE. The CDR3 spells CASSLAASGIETQYF. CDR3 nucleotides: TGTGCCAGCAGCTTGGCCGCTAGCGGGATTGAGACCCAGTACTTC.

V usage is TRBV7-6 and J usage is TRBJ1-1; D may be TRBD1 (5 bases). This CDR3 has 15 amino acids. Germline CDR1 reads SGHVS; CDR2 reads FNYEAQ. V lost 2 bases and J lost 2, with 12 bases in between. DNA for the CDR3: TGTGCCAGCAGCTTAAAGCCAGGGCCCAACACTGAAGCTTTCTTT. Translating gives CASSLKPGPNTEAFF.

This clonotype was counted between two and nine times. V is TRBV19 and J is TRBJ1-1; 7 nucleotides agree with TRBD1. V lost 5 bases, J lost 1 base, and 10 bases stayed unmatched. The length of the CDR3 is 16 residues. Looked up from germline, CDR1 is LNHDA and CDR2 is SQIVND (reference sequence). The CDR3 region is CASSSRDSLGNTEAFF. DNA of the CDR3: TGTGCCAGTAGTTCCCGGGACAGCCTAGGGAACACTGAAGCTTTCTTT. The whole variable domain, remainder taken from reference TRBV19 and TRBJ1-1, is DGGITQSPKYLFRKEGQNVTLSCEQNLNHDAMYWYRQDPGQGLRLIYYSQIVNDFQKGDIAEGYSVSREKKESFPLTVTSAQKNPTAFYLCASSSRDSLGNTEAFFGQGTRLTVV.

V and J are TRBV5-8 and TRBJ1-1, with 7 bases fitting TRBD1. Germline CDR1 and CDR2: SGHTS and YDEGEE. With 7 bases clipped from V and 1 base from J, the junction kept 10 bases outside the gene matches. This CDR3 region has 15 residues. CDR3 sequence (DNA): TGTGCCAGCTACCCGTACAGGGGACAGAACACTGAAGCTTTCTTT. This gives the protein CASYPYRGQNTEAFF.

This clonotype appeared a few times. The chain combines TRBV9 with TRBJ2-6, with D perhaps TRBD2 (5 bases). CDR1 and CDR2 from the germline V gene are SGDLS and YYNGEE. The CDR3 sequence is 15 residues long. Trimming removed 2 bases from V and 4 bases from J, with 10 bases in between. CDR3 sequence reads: CASSVEGTGANVLTF. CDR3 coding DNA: TGTGCCAGCAGCGTTGAGGGAACCGGGGCCAACGTCCTGACTTTC.

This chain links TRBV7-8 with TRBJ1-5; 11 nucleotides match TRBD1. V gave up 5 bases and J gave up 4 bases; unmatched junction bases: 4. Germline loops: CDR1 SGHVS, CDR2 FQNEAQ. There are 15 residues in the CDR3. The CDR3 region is CASSPGQGGNQPQHF. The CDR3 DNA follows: TGTGCCAGCAGCCCGGGACAGGGGGGAAATCAGCCCCAGCATTTT.

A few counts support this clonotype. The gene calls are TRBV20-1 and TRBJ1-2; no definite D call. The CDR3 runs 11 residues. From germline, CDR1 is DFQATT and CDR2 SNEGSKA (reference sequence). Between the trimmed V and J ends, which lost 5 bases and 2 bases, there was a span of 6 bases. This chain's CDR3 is CSAGQNYGYTF. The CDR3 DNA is TGCAGTGCTGGGCAGAACTATGGCTACACCTTC.

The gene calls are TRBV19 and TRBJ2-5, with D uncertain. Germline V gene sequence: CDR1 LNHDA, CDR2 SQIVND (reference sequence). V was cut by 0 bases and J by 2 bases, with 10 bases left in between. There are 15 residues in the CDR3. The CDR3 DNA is TGTGCCAGTAGTATAGAGGCAGGCCTACAAGAGACCCAGTACTTC. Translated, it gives CASSIEAGLQETQYF. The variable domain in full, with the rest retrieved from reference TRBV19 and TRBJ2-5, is DGGITQSPKYLFRKEGQNVTLSCEQNLNHDAMYWYRQDPGQGLRLIYYSQIVNDFQKGDIAEGYSVSREKKESFPLTVTSAQKNPTAFYLCASSIEAGLQETQYFGPGTRLLVL.

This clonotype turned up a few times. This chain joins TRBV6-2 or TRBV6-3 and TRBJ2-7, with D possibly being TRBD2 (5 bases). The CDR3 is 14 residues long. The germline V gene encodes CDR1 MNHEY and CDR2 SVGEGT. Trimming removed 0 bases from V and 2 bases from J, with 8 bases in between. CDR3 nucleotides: TGTGCCAGCAGTTACTCGCTAGCTGCCTACGAGCAGTACTTC. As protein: CASSYSLAAYEQYF.

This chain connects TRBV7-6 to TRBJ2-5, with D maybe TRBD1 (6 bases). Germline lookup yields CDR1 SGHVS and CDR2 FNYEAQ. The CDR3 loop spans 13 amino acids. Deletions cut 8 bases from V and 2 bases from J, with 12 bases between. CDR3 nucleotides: TGTGCCAGCGTGAGAGGGGGACAAGAGACCCAGTACTTC. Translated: CASVRGGQETQYF.

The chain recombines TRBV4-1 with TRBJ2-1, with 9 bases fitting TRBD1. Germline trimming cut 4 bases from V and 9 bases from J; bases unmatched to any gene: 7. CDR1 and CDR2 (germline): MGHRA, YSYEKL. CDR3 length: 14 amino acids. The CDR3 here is CASSRGQGIGEQFF. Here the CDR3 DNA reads TGCGCCAGCAGCCGTGGACAGGGGATTGGTGAGCAGTTCTTC.

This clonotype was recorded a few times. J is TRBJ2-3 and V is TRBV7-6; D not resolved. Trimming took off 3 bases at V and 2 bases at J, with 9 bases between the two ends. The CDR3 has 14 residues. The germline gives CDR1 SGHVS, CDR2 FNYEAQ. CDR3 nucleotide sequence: TGTGCCAGCAGCTTGGGTAGCCCCACAGATACGCAGTATTTT. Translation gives CASSLGSPTDTQYF. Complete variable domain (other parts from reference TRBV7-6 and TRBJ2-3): GAGVSQSPRYKVTKRGQDVALRCDPISGHVSLYWYRQALGQGPEFLTYFNYEAQQDKSGLPNDRFSAERPEGSISTLTIQRTEQRDSAMYRCASSLGSPTDTQYFGPGTRLTVL.

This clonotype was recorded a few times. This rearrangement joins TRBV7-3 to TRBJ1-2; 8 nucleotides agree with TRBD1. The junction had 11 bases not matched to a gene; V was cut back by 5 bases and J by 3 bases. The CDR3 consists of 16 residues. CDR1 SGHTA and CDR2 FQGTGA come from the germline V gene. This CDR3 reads CASSPSPQTGDYGYTF. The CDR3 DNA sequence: TGTGCCAGCAGCCCCTCCCCCCAGACAGGGGACTATGGCTACACCTTC.

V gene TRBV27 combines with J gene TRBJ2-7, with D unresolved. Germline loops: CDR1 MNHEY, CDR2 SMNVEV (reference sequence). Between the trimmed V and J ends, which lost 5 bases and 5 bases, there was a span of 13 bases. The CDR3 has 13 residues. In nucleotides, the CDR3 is TGTGCCAGCAGTCCCTTCGTGTCCCACGAGCAGTACTTC. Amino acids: CASSPFVSHEQYF.

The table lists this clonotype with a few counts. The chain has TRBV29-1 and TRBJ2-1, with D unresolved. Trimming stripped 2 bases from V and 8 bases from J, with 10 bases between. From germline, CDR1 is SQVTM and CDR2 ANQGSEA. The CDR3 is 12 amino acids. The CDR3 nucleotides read TGCAGCGTTGAACCGGATGTGGATGAGCAGTTCTTC. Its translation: CSVEPDVDEQFF.

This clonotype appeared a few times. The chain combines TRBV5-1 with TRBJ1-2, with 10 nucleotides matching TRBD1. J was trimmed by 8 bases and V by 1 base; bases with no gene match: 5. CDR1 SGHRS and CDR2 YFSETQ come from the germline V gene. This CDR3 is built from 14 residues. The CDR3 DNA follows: TGCGCCAGCAGCTTGACCGGGACAGGGGACGGCTACACCTTC. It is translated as CASSLTGTGDGYTF.

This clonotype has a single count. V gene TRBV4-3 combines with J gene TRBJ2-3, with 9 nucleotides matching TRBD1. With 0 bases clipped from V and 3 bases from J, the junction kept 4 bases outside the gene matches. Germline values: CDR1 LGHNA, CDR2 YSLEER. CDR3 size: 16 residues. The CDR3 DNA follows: TGCGCCAGCAGCCAAGATGTCGGGACAGGGACAGATACGCAGTATTTT. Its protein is CASSQDVGTGTDTQYF.

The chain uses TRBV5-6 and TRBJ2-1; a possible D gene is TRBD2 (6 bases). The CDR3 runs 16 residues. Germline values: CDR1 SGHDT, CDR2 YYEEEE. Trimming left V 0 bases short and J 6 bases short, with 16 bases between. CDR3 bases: TGTGCCAGCAGCTTGGGTTCGGGCGGGGCTTTCAATGAGCAGTTCTTC. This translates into CASSLGSGGAFNEQFF. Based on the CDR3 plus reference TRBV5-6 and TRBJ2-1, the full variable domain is DAGVTQSPTHLIKTRGQQVTLRCSPKSGHDTVSWYQQALGQGPQFIFQYYEEEERQRGNFPDRFSGHQFPNYSSELNVNALLLGDSALYLCASSLGSGGAFNEQFFGPGTRLTVL.

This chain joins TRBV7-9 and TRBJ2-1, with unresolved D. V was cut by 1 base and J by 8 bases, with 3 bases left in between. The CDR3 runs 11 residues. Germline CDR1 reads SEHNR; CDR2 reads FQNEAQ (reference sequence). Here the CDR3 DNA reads TGTGCCAGCAGCTTAGGTCATGAGCAGTTCTTC. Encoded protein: CASSLGHEQFF.

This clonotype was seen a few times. The CDR3 loop is CATSDQTSGTDTQYF. In DNA, the CDR3 is TGTGCCACCAGTGATCAGACTAGCGGTACAGATACGCAGTATTTT. The gene calls are TRBV24-1 and TRBJ2-3; 9 bases are shared with TRBD2. V shed 3 bases and J 3 bases; nucleotides not matched to a gene: 3. The CDR3 is 15 residues long. Germline lookup yields CDR1 KGHDR and CDR2 SFDVKD.